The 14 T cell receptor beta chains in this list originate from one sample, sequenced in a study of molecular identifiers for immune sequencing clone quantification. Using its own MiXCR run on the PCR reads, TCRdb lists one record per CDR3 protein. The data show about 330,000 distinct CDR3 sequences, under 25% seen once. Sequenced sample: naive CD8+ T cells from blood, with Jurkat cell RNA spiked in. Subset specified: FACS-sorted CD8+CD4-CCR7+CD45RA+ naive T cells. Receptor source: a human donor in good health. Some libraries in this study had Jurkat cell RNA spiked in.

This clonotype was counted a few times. The CDR3 protein is CASEQGIEAFF. The CDR3 DNA follows: TGTGCCAGCGAACAGGGTATAGAAGCTTTCTTT. The V and J genes are TRBV6-2 or TRBV6-3 and TRBJ1-1; D is possibly TRBD1 (6 bases). CDR1 is MNHEY and CDR2 is SVGEGT in the germline V gene. The ends were cut back, 8 bases at V and 8 bases at J, with 12 bases in the middle. The CDR3 is made up of 11 amino acids.

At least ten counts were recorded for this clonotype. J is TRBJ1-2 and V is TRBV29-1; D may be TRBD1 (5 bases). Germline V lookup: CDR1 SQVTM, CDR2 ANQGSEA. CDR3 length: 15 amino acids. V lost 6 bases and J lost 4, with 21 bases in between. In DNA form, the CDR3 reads TGCAGCGTCGAGAGCGGGACGACCGCGTTCTATGGCTACACCTTC. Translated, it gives CSVESGTTAFYGYTF.

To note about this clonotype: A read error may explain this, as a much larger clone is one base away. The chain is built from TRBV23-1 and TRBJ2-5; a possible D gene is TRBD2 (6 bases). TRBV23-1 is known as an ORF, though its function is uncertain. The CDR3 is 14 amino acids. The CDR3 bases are TGCCCCCTTGGGTCCGGCGGGGCCCAAGAGACCCGGTACTTC. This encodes CPLGSGGAQETRYF.

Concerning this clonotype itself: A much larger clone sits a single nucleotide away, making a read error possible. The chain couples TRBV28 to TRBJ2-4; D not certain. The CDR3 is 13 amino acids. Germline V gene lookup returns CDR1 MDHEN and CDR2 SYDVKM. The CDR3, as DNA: TGTGCCGGCAGTTTAGGTTCGGCAAACATTCAGTACTTC. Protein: CAGSLGSANIQYF. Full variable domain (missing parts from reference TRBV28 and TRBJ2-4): DVKVTQSSRYLVKRTGEKVFLECVQDMDHENMFWYRQDPGLGLRLIYFSYDVKMKEKGDIPEGYSVSREKKERFSLILESASTNQTSMYLCAGSLGSANIQYFGAGTRLSVL.

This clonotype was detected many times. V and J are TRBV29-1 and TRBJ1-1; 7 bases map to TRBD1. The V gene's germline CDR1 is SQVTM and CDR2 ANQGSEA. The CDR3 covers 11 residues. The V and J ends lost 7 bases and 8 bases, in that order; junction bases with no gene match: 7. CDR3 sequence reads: CSGARDREAFF. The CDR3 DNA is TGCAGCGGGGCCAGGGACAGAGAAGCTTTCTTT.

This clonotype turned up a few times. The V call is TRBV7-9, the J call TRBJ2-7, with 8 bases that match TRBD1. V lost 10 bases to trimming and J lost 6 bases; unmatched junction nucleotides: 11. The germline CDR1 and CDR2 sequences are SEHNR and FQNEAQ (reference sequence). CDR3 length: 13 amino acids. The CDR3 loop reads CATTTGGPCEQYF. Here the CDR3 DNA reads TGTGCCACTACTACAGGGGGACCCTGCGAGCAGTACTTC. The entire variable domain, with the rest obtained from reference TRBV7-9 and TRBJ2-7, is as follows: DTGVSQNPRHKITKRGQNVTFRCDPISEHNRLYWYRQTLGQGPEFLTYFQNEAQLEKSRLLSDRFSAERPKGSFSTLEIQRTEQGDSAMYLCATTTGGPCEQYFGPGTRLTVT.

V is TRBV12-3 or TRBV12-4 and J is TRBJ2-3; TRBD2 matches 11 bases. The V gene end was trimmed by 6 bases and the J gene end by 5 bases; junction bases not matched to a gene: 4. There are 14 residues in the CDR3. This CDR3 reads CASRLAGGLDTQYF. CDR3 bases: TGTGCCAGCAGGCTAGCGGGGGGCCTAGATACGCAGTATTTT.

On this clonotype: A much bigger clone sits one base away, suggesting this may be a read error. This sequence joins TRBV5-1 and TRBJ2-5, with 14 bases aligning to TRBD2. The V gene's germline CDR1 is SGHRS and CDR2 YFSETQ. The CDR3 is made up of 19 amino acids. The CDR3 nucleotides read TGCGCCAGCAACAACGGAGAGACTAGCGGGAGGGTCCTCGCAGAGACCCCGTACTTC. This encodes CASNNGETSGRVLAETPYF. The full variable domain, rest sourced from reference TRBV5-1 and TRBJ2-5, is KAGVTQTPRYLIKTRGQQVTLSCSPISGHRSVSWYQQTPGQGLQFLFEYFSETQRNKGNFPGRFSGRQFSNSRSEMNVSTLELGDSALYLCASNNGETSGRVLAETPYFGPGTRLLVL.

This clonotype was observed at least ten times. DNA for the CDR3: TGTGCCAGCAGTGAGAGGGACAGGGTTTTTGGAAACACCATATATTTT. It encodes CASSERDRVFGNTIYF. V and J are TRBV25-1 and TRBJ1-3; the match to TRBD1 covers 9 bases. Germline assignment: CDR1 MGHDK and CDR2 SYGVNS. This CDR3 is 16 amino acids long. Trimming at V came to 3 bases and at J to 3 bases, leaving 6 bases not matched to a gene.

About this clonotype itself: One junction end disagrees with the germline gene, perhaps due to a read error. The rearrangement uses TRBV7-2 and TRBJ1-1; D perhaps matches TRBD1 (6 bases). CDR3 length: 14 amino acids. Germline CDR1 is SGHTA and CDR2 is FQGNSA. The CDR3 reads CASSSATGFTAAFF. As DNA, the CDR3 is TGTGCCAGCAGCTCGGCAACAGGGTTCACTGCAGCTTTCTTT.

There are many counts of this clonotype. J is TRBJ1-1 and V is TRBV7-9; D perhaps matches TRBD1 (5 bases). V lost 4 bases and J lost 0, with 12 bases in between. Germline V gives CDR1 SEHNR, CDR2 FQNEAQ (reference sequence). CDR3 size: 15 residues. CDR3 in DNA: TGTGCCAGCAGCTCTTACAGGAATATGAACACTGAAGCTTTCTTT. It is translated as CASSSYRNMNTEAFF.

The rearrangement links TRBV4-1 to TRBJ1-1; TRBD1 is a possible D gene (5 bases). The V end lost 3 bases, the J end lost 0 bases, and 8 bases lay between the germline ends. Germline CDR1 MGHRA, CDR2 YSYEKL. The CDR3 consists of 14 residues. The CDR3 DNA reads TGCGCCAGCAGCCAGCAGGGCGTGAACACTGAAGCTTTCTTT. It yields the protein CASSQQGVNTEAFF.

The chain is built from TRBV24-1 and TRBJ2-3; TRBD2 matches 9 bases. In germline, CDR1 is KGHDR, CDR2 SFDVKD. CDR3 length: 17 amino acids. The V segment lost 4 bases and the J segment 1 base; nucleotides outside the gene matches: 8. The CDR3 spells CATSDLGAGGGTDTQYF. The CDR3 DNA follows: TGTGCCACCAGTGACCTAGGAGCGGGAGGTGGCACAGATACGCAGTATTTT.

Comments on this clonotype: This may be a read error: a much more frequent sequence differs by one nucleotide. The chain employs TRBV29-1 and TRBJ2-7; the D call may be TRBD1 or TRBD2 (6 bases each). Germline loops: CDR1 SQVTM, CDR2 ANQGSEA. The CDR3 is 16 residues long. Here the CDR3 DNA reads TGCGGCGTTGAAGAGAGGGGTAGGGGGTTTAGCGGCGAGCAGTACTTC. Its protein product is CGVEERGRGFSGEQYF.